These 30 T cell receptor beta chains came from one sample sequenced in a study of T cell responses to AZD1222 COVID-19 vaccine. Clones were sequenced by immunoSEQ multiplex PCR, and TCRdb holds only the in-frame ones, with some missing. The sample holds 150,000 to 200,000 clones; 94% are singletons and the top ten take under 6%. The material sequenced was peripheral blood, taken 28 days after the second AZD1222 dose. The origin of the receptors is an adult who received the AZD1222 COVID-19 vaccine.

The chain links TRBV19 to TRBJ1-3; TRBD1 is a possible D gene (6 bases). The germline CDR1 and CDR2 sequences are LNHDA and SQIVND (reference sequence). The CDR3 runs to 19 residues. Trimming took 5 bases from V and 0 from J, leaving 23 bases between them. In nucleotides, the CDR3 is TGTGCCAGTAGTGCCTGGGACACTCTGGAAGGGGGCTCTGGAAACACCATATATTTT. Encoded protein: CASSAWDTLEGGSGNTIYF.

The chain couples TRBV11-3 to TRBJ2-3, with D unclear. V lost 7 bases, J lost 0 bases, and 5 bases lay in between. CDR1 and CDR2 from the germline V gene are SGHNT and YENEEA. This CDR3 spans 12 amino acids. The DNA for the CDR3 is TGTGCCAGCAATGCTAGCACAGATACGCAGTATTTT. This encodes CASNASTDTQYF.

The rearrangement joins TRBV30 to TRBJ1-4, with D tentatively TRBD1 (5 bases). CDR3 length: 15 residues. CDR1 is GTSNPN and CDR2 is SVGIG in the germline V gene (reference sequence). The germline V and J ends were trimmed by 1 base and 7 bases, with 16 bases remaining between them. The CDR3 region is CAWSAPGAGGEKLFF. CDR3 in DNA: TGTGCCTGGAGTGCTCCCGGGGCGGGGGGTGAAAAACTGTTTTTT.

This chain links TRBV10-2 with TRBJ2-1, with no clear D. Per the germline V gene, CDR1 is WSHSY and CDR2 is SAAADI. The CDR3 covers 12 residues. Trimming removed 0 bases at V and 5 bases at J, with 2 bases between. The CDR3 loop is CASSESHNEQFF. The CDR3 bases are TGCGCCAGCAGTGAGTCGCACAATGAGCAGTTCTTC.

The genes are TRBV6-5 and TRBJ1-5; D not resolved. There are 14 residues in the CDR3. The V and J ends lost 6 bases and 4 bases respectively, with 13 bases between them. Germline values: CDR1 MNHEY, CDR2 SVGAGI. In nucleotides, the CDR3 is TGTGCCAGCAGACTTTACAGTGGTAATCAGCCCCAGCATTTT. Protein: CASRLYSGNQPQHF.

The chain recombines TRBV10-1 with TRBJ2-3; 10 bases align to TRBD2. The CDR3 consists of 16 residues. Trimming cost V 10 bases and J 2 bases; bases outside gene matches: 12. CDR1 is WNHNN, CDR2 SYGVQD, per germline (reference sequence). CDR3 nucleotide sequence: TGCGCCAAAAACGTAACTAGCGGGAAGTCCACAGATACGCAGTATTTT. It encodes CAKNVTSGKSTDTQYF.

V is TRBV7-9 and J is TRBJ1-2; D is uncertain. V lost 1 base to trimming and J lost 4 bases, with 13 bases between them. Germline CDR1 reads SEHNR; CDR2 reads FQNEAQ (reference sequence). CDR3 size: 15 residues. CDR3 residues: CASSLDGGASYGYTF. CDR3 coding DNA: TGTGCCAGCAGCTTAGATGGTGGAGCCTCCTATGGCTACACCTTC.

This chain uses TRBV29-1 with TRBJ2-3, with TRBD2 matching over 14 bases. Germline V gene data show CDR1 as SQVTM and CDR2 as ANQGSEA. V was pared by 7 bases and J by 8 bases, with 8 bases of the junction left unmatched. The CDR3 has 14 amino acids. As DNA, the CDR3 is TGCAGCGGTGGGACTAGCGGGAGAGTGGGTACGCAGTATTTT. Its protein is CSGGTSGRVGTQYF.

The V and J genes are TRBV7-6 and TRBJ1-1; D is perhaps TRBD1 (5 bases). Looked up from germline, CDR1 is SGHVS and CDR2 is FNYEAQ. This CDR3 region has 13 residues. V lost 8 bases, J lost 4 bases, and 14 bases lay in between. CDR3 in DNA: TGTGCCAGCTCCGAGGGGTGGGGCACTGAAGCTTTCTTT. Translated: CASSEGWGTEAFF.

The chain couples TRBV6-6 to TRBJ1-1; tentative D call: TRBD1 (5 bases). Germline assignment: CDR1 MNHNY and CDR2 SVGAGI (reference sequence). The CDR3 loop spans 16 amino acids. V was shortened by 6 bases and J by 10 bases, with 27 bases between the two germline ends. The CDR3, as DNA: TGTGCCAGCAGCTCTCCGAGCCGGGGAGGGGTTGATGCAGCTTTCTTT. Amino acids: CASSSPSRGGVDAAFF.

The chain joins TRBV6-2 or TRBV6-3 to TRBJ2-7; 8 bases are a match to TRBD2. This CDR3 is built from 19 residues. Losses at the gene ends were 1 base for V and 0 bases for J; bases not matched to a gene: 14. Germline V lookup: CDR1 MNHEY, CDR2 SVGEGT. The CDR3 DNA reads TGTGCCAGCAGTTACTTGGTCCCGGTCGGACTAGCCTACTCCTACGAGCAGTACTTC. Its protein product is CASSYLVPVGLAYSYEQYF.

The chain combines TRBV18 with TRBJ1-4; TRBD1 might be the D (6 bases). The V gene's germline CDR1 is KGHSH and CDR2 LQKENI. The length of the CDR3 is 14 residues. V dropped 3 bases and J dropped 7 bases, with 12 bases sitting between them. The CDR3 protein is CASSPTGIREKLFF. CDR3 bases: TGTGCCAGCTCACCTACAGGGATACGTGAAAAACTGTTTTTT.

This clone was counted once. This sequence joins TRBV2 and TRBJ2-7; D is unclear. This CDR3 contains 14 residues. Germline CDR1 is SNHLY and CDR2 is FYNNEI. Trimming took off 3 bases at V and 3 bases at J, with 12 bases between the two ends. CDR3 amino acids: CASSETPPNYEQYF. The DNA of the CDR3 is TGTGCCAGCAGTGAGACACCCCCAAACTACGAGCAGTACTTC. Supplemented by reference TRBV2 and TRBJ2-7, the full variable domain reads EPEVTQTPSHQVTQMGQEVILRCVPISNHLYFYWYRQILGQKVEFLVSFYNNEISEKSEIFDDQFSVERPDGSNFTLKIRSTKLEDSAMYFCASSETPPNYEQYFGPGTRLTVT.

This chain joins TRBV18 and TRBJ2-1; D gene unclear. The CDR3 has 15 residues. CDR1 KGHSH and CDR2 LQKENI come from the germline V gene. V lost 2 bases and J lost 10, with 18 bases in between. Here the CDR3 reads CASSPGPSSLGEQFF. CDR3 DNA: TGTGCCAGCTCACCAGGACCCAGCTCCCTGGGGGAGCAGTTCTTC.

In regard to this clone: Other nucleotide sequences in the sample specify the same CDR3. For the CDR3, the DNA is TGTGCCAGCAGTGAGGGGTACGAGCAGTACTTC. It encodes CASSEGYEQYF. The chain has TRBV2 and TRBJ2-7; D not resolved. Trimming removed 3 bases from V and 4 bases from J, with 4 bases in between. From germline, CDR1 is SNHLY and CDR2 FYNNEI. This CDR3 spans 11 amino acids. Full variable domain (rest looked up from reference TRBV2 and TRBJ2-7): EPEVTQTPSHQVTQMGQEVILRCVPISNHLYFYWYRQILGQKVEFLVSFYNNEISEKSEIFDDQFSVERPDGSNFTLKIRSTKLEDSAMYFCASSEGYEQYFGPGTRLTVT.

The V call is TRBV11-2, the J call TRBJ2-2; 7 bases align to TRBD2. The germline V gene encodes CDR1 SGHAT and CDR2 FQNNGV. V lost 3 bases, J lost 6 bases, and 1 base stayed unmatched. The CDR3 consists of 13 residues. CDR3 DNA sequence: TGTGCCAGCAGCTTGGGAGGGCCCGGGGAGCTGTTTTTT. Protein sequence: CASSLGGPGELFF.

CDR3 in amino acids: CASSYSRGRVLGYTF. The CDR3 DNA reads as TGTGCCAGCAGTTACTCCCGAGGCAGGGTGCTTGGCTACACCTTC. The chain links TRBV6-5 to TRBJ1-2, with D perhaps matching TRBD1 (5 bases). V lost 0 bases to trimming and J lost 7 bases, with 15 bases between them. The CDR3 sequence is 15 residues long. Germline CDR1 MNHEY, CDR2 SVGAGI.

V gene TRBV9 combines with J gene TRBJ2-7; D not certain. Germline CDR1 and CDR2: SGDLS and YYNGEE. The CDR3 runs 10 residues. The V end was cut by 3 bases, the J end by 5 bases, with 3 bases between. For the CDR3, the DNA is TGTGCCAGCAGCGCGAACGAGCAGTACTTC. This encodes CASSANEQYF. Using reference TRBV9 and TRBJ2-7 for the parts outside the CDR3, the full variable domain is DSGVTQTPKHLITATGQRVTLRCSPRSGDLSVYWYQQSLDQGLQFLIQYYNGEERAKGNILERFSAQQFPDLHSELNLSSLELGDSALYFCASSANEQYFGPGTRLTVT.

DNA of the CDR3: TGTGCCAGCAGTTACGGAGCTAGCACACAGAATGAGCAGTTCTTC. It translates to CASSYGASTQNEQFF. V and J are TRBV6-5 and TRBJ2-1, with D possibly being TRBD2 (5 bases). The CDR3 contains 15 residues. The V and J ends lost 2 bases and 7 bases respectively, with 15 bases between them. CDR1 MNHEY and CDR2 SVGAGI come from the germline V gene.

The chain carries TRBV7-2 and TRBJ1-2, with D possibly TRBD1 on 6 matching bases. CDR3 length: 13 amino acids. The germline gives CDR1 SGHTA, CDR2 FQGNSA. V lost 5 bases and J lost 4, with 11 bases in between. The CDR3 loop is CASSPGQTYGYTF. DNA for the CDR3: TGTGCCAGCAGCCCTGGACAGACCTATGGCTACACCTTC. Full variable domain (remainder filled in from reference TRBV7-2 and TRBJ1-2): GAGVSQSPSNKVTEKGKDVELRCDPISGHTALYWYRQSLGQGLEFLIYFQGNSAPDKSGLPSDRFSAERTGGSVSTLTIQRTQQEDSAVYLCASSPGQTYGYTFGSGTRLTVV.

This sequence joins TRBV7-9 and TRBJ1-3, with a possible D match to TRBD1 (5 bases). The CDR3 sequence is 15 residues long. The germline CDR1 and CDR2 sequences are SEHNR and FQNEAQ (reference sequence). Trimming took off 10 bases at V and 8 bases at J, with 24 bases between the two ends. The CDR3 region is CATHGDLIQADTIYF. The CDR3, as DNA: TGTGCCACCCACGGGGACCTCATTCAGGCGGACACCATATATTTT.

This chain uses TRBV21-1 with TRBJ2-5. TRBV21-1 represents a pseudogene. The CDR3 runs 16 residues. CDR3 amino acids: CAPKGVAGRSKETQYF. The DNA of the CDR3 is TGTGCCCCCAAAGGGGTCGCGGGCCGGTCGAAAGAGACCCAGTACTTC.

This clone was observed a few times. J is TRBJ1-2 and V is TRBV10-1; D is unclear. The CDR3 covers 15 residues. Germline values: CDR1 WNHNN, CDR2 SYGVQD (reference sequence). Trimming shortened V by 9 bases and J by 0 bases, and 17 bases separated the two germline ends. The DNA for the CDR3 is TGCGCCAGGGGCCCCTGCGTCACCTCTAACTATGGCTACACCTTC. This translates into CARGPCVTSNYGYTF.

The table lists this clone with a count of one. The V call is TRBV27, the J call TRBJ1-1, with 7 bases aligning to TRBD1. Germline loops: CDR1 MNHEY, CDR2 SMNVEV (reference sequence). The CDR3 consists of 15 residues. V lost 5 bases and J lost 1; bases outside the gene matches: 7. The CDR3 protein is CASSKTGTANTEAFF. In DNA form, the CDR3 reads TGTGCCAGCAGTAAGACCGGGACAGCGAACACTGAAGCTTTCTTT.

The rearrangement uses TRBV27 and TRBJ2-2; D uncertain. The CDR3 runs 13 residues. The germline CDR1 and CDR2 sequences are MNHEY and SMNVEV (reference sequence). Trimming stripped 7 bases from V and 0 bases from J, with 6 bases between. The CDR3 sequence is CASNRPNTGELFF. The CDR3 bases are TGTGCCAGCAATAGGCCGAACACCGGGGAGCTGTTTTTT.

This chain connects TRBV28 to TRBJ2-7; D is unclear. The V end was cut by 3 bases, the J end by 3 bases, with 6 bases between. CDR3 length equals 12 residues. CDR1 MDHEN and CDR2 SYDVKM come from the germline V gene. CDR3 region: CASSFSLYEQYF. The CDR3 DNA follows: TGTGCCAGCAGTTTTTCCCTCTACGAGCAGTACTTC.

This rearrangement joins TRBV6-6 to TRBJ1-3; perhaps TRBD1 as D (5 bases). CDR1 is MNHNY, CDR2 SVGAGI, per germline (reference sequence). Trimming cost V 4 bases and J 0 bases, with 13 bases left between them. The CDR3 has 16 amino acids. CDR3 sequence: CASSSPGSRSGNTIYF. The CDR3 coding sequence is TGTGCCAGCAGTTCCCCAGGGAGCCGCTCTGGAAACACCATATATTTT.

The chain combines TRBV5-1 with TRBJ2-1; 9 bases are a match to TRBD1. Germline V gene data show CDR1 as SGHRS and CDR2 as YFSETQ. This CDR3 has 14 amino acids. V lost 3 bases and J lost 3; bases outside the gene matches: 1. In DNA form, the CDR3 reads TGCGCCAGCAGCTCGGGACAGGGCTACAATGAGCAGTTCTTC. It is translated as CASSSGQGYNEQFF.

The V call is TRBV29-1, the J call TRBJ1-2, with D unclear. CDR1 and CDR2 (germline): SQVTM, ANQGSEA. The V end lost 2 bases, the J end lost 8 bases, and 12 bases lay between the germline ends. The CDR3 covers 12 residues. CDR3 nucleotides: TGCAGCGTTGAACGGGCAGGTCGAGGCTACACCTTC. It codes for CSVERAGRGYTF.

The chain combines TRBV11-2 with TRBJ2-1; tentative D call: TRBD1 (6 bases). Germline V lookup: CDR1 SGHAT, CDR2 FQNNGV. The V end was cut by 6 bases, the J end by 6 bases, with 24 bases between. This CDR3 region has 17 residues. The CDR3 protein is CASSSPRGQSPRNEQFF. The CDR3, as DNA: TGTGCCAGCAGTTCCCCGCGCGGACAGAGCCCTCGCAATGAGCAGTTCTTC.